A selection of T cell receptor beta chains follows, all from one sample in a study of blood T cell repertoires in COVID-19. Assay: immunoSEQ multiplex PCR; the TCRdb copy retains only in-frame clones and omits some. The data show about 200,000 clones, with less than 85% seen just once and 7.8% held by the top ten. The sequenced sample consisted of peripheral blood. These receptor sequences come from a woman aged 80 or older with COVID-19, enrolled during active disease. Each CDR3 is given with its conserved first and last residue. A D gene is named only where the DNA matches it firmly. Clone size is not always given. Where it is, it says once, few, many or a class for expanded clones.

j_gene | v_gene | abundance | d_gene | CDR3nt | CDR3aa
TRBJ1-1 | TRBV6-2/TRBV6-3 | NA | TRBD1 | TGTGCCAGCAGTCGCCCGGGACAGGGTTACACTGAAGCTTTCTTT | CASSRPGQGYTEAFF
TRBJ1-5 | TRBV10-1 | NA | TRBD1 | TGCGCCAGCGGACAGGGGAATCAGCCCCAGCATTTT | CASGQGNQPQHF
TRBJ2-7 | TRBV5-1 | NA | NA | TGCGCCAGCAGCCCAGGACAGAACTACGAGCAGTACTTC | CASSPGQNYEQYF
TRBJ2-1 | TRBV7-7 | NA | TRBD1 | TGTGCTAGCAGCTTAGGGACAGCCAACAATGAGCAGTTCTTC | CASSLGTANNEQFF
TRBJ2-5 | TRBV18 | NA | TRBD1 | TGTGCCAGCTCACCGGACAGGGCTGGTAGCCAGTACTTC | CASSPDRAGSQYF
TRBJ2-3 | TRBV5-1 | NA | TRBD1 | TGCGCCAGCAGCGTTCACGGGACAGGGGCAGATACGCAGTATTTT | CASSVHGTGADTQYF
TRBJ1-1 | TRBV5-8 | NA | NA | TGTGCCAGCAGTAGAATTTGGACTGAAGCTTTCTTT | CASSRIWTEAFF
TRBJ1-2 | TRBV7-9 | few | NA | TGTGCCAGCAGTTATACAGGGACTAACTATGGCTACACCTTC | CASSYTGTNYGYTF
TRBJ1-5 | TRBV28 | once | NA | TGTGCCAGCAGGGGGGGGCAGGGCAATCAGCCCCAGCATTTT | CASRGGQGNQPQHF
TRBJ1-6 | TRBV5-1 | NA | NA | TGCGCCAGCAGCATCGGCGAGGGAGGTCCCCCCCTATATAATTCACCCCTCCACTTT | CASSIGEGGPPLYNSPLHF
TRBJ2-1 | TRBV5-1 | NA | TRBD2 | TGCGCCAGCAGCTGGACTAGCGGGAGTCGGGATGAGCAGTTCTTC | CASSWTSGSRDEQFF
TRBJ1-1 | TRBV5-1 | NA | NA | TGCGCCAGCAGCTTGGTGGGAGGTGCTGCTGAAGCTTTCTTT | CASSLVGGAAEAFF
TRBJ1-2 | TRBV3-1/TRBV3-2 | NA | NA | TGTGCCAGCAGCCAAGGGGTTTCGGCGGGGTATGGCTACACCTTC | CASSQGVSAGYGYTF
TRBJ1-1 | TRBV5-6 | once | NA | TGTGCCAGCAGCTTGGTGGGCAGGGAGGCCTCTGAAGCTTTCTTT | CASSLVGREASEAFF
TRBJ1-6 | TRBV6-1 | NA | NA | TGTGCCAGCAGTGAAGTGAGAGGGCGCGGGTCACCCCTCCACTTT | CASSEVRGRGSPLHF
TRBJ2-2 | TRBV3-1/TRBV3-2 | once | NA | TGTGCCAGCGGAGATACTAACACCGGGGAGCTGTTTTTT | CASGDTNTGELFF
TRBJ2-7 | TRBV6-6 | NA | NA | TGTGCCAGCAGTTACGCGACAGGCGACGAGCAGTACTTC | CASSYATGDEQYF
TRBJ2-2 | TRBV12-3/TRBV12-4 | NA | NA | TGTGCCAGCAGTTTACGGGGAGCCGGGGAGCTGTTTTTT | CASSLRGAGELFF
TRBJ2-7 | TRBV5-4 | NA | TRBD1 | TGTGCCAGCAGCTTCCCGGGACAGGGGCACTACGAGCAGTACTTC | CASSFPGQGHYEQYF
TRBJ2-4 | TRBV2 | NA | NA | TGTGCCAGCAGTGATGGGCAGTGGGAGGTCAAAAACATTCAGTACTTC | CASSDGQWEVKNIQYF
TRBJ1-4 | TRBV7-9 | NA | TRBD1 | TGTGCCAGCAGCTTAGTCGAGGGGGCAGGGTTGAATGAAAAACTGTTTTTT | CASSLVEGAGLNEKLFF
TRBJ2-7 | TRBV5-4 | NA | TRBD1 | TGTGCCAGCAGCTACCCGGGACAGGGGGTCGAGCAGTACTTC | CASSYPGQGVEQYF
TRBJ2-5 | TRBV9 | NA | TRBD1 | TGTGCCAGCAGCGTATCATTGGGACAGGGGTTGGAGACCCAGTACTTC | CASSVSLGQGLETQYF
TRBJ1-1 | TRBV19 | NA | NA | TGTGCCAGTAGGGAGGCTGGCTTTTTCACTGAAGCTTTCTTT | CASREAGFFTEAFF
TRBJ2-3 | TRBV5-8 | NA | TRBD1 | TGTGCCAGCAGCTTGGCACAGGGGATAGATACGCAGTATTTT | CASSLAQGIDTQYF
TRBJ1-1 | TRBV10-3 | NA | NA | TGTGCCATCAGTGAGGTCAGGAACACTGAAGCTTTCTTT | CAISEVRNTEAFF
TRBJ2-2 | TRBV5-8 | NA | NA | TGTGCCAGCAGCTTGGACTTCGCGAACACCGGGGAGCTGTTTTTT | CASSLDFANTGELFF
TRBJ2-7 | TRBV11-3 | NA | NA | TGTGCCAGCAGCTTGCTTACAGGGAGCGAGCAGTACTTC | CASSLLTGSEQYF
TRBJ1-4 | TRBV29-1 | few | TRBD1 | TGCAGCGTTAGGGGACAGGGGTATGAAAAACTGTTTTTT | CSVRGQGYEKLFF
TRBJ1-1 | TRBV5-8 | NA | NA | TGTGCCAGCAGCTTGCAGGGAAGGAACACTGAAGCTTTCTTT | CASSLQGRNTEAFF
TRBJ1-5 | TRBV29-1 | NA | NA | TGCAGCGTGGGGGGGCAGAACAATCAGCCCCAGCATTTT | CSVGGQNNQPQHF
TRBJ1-1 | TRBV5-6 | NA | NA | TGTGCCAGCACCCCCCTTCGGGGGTCTGACACTGAAGCTTTCTTT | CASTPLRGSDTEAFF
TRBJ1-1 | TRBV27 | NA | TRBD1 | TGTGCCAGCAATTGGGACAGCCGCATGAACACTGAAGCTTTCTTT | CASNWDSRMNTEAFF